These T cell receptor beta chains were read from a single sample in a study of blood T cell repertoires in COVID-19. Profiling relied on immunoSEQ multiplex PCR, and the TCRdb table lists in-frame clones only, not all of them. Here the sample spans a few hundred thousand clones, 85% being singletons. Material: PBMCs or T cells enriched from blood (not recorded which). The receptors shown here come from a middle-aged man who had recovered from COVID-19. The CDR3 runs from the conserved cysteine through the conserved F or W. Fields, in order: V gene, D gene, clone size, CDR3 length, J gene, CDR3 protein, CDR3 DNA. D genes are given only for firm matches. Size values are once, few and many counts, or a class for expanded clones, and some rows have none.

>TRBV6-5|NA|few|12|TRBJ2-5
CASSSPGSTQYF
TGTGCCAGCAGTAGCCCGGGGTCAACCCAGTACTTC
>TRBV7-9|NA|NA|14|TRBJ1-1
CASSLRRGNTEAFF
TGTGCCAGCAGCTTGAGACGGGGGAACACTGAAGCTTTCTTT
>TRBV28|TRBD2|NA|16|TRBJ2-1
CASKLAESLIYNEQFF
TGTGCCAGTAAACTAGCGGAAAGCCTAATTTACAATGAGCAGTTCTTC
>TRBV30|TRBD1|NA|14|TRBJ2-7
CAWNIGQGAYEQYF
TGTGCCTGGAATATAGGACAGGGGGCCTACGAGCAGTACTTC
>TRBV20-1|NA|once|14|TRBJ2-7
CSASPEDRTYEQYF
TGCAGTGCTAGTCCCGAGGACAGAACCTACGAGCAGTACTTC
>TRBV28|TRBD2|NA|16|TRBJ2-7
CASRGLRGSRSYEQYF
TGTGCCAGCAGGGGCCTTCGCGGGAGTCGGTCCTACGAGCAGTACTTC
>TRBV7-9|TRBD2|few|18|TRBJ2-1
CASSTRPGRGVSYNEQFF
TGTGCCAGCAGCACCCGGCCGGGACGGGGGGTCTCCTACAATGAGCAGTTCTTC
>TRBV13|TRBD1|NA|14|TRBJ1-2
CASSSGQGDYGYTF
TGTGCCAGCAGCTCGGGACAGGGTGACTATGGCTACACCTTC
>TRBV7-2|TRBD2|NA|14|TRBJ2-1
CASSLRESYNEQFF
TGTGCCAGCAGCTTGCGGGAGTCCTACAATGAGCAGTTCTTC
>TRBV6-5|NA|NA|13|TRBJ1-2
CASRDPGDYGYTF
TGTGCCAGCAGGGACCCGGGAGACTATGGCTACACCTTC
>TRBV25-1|TRBD2|few|16|TRBJ2-1
CASSEGGGTSYNEQFF
TGTGCCAGCAGTGAAGGGGGCGGGACTAGCTACAATGAGCAGTTCTTC
>TRBV28|TRBD1|NA|15|TRBJ2-7
CASSIPADRDGEQYF
TGTGCCAGCAGTATCCCGGCGGACAGGGACGGCGAGCAGTACTTC
>TRBV2|NA|NA|14|TRBJ2-1
CAGLVGPGYNEQFF
TGTGCCGGCTTAGTGGGGCCGGGTTACAATGAGCAGTTCTTC